One and the same sample provided the 16 T cell receptor beta chains below, sequenced in a study of blood T cell repertoires in COVID-19. The table came from immunoSEQ multiplex PCR; TCRdb's copy has only in-frame clones and leaves some out. Found here are a few hundred thousand clones, over 70% of them singletons; the top ten hold 10% to 13%. Sequenced sample: peripheral blood. The receptor set was obtained from a woman between 70 and 85 years old with COVID-19, enrolled during active disease.

In its sample, this clone was seen once. CDR3 in DNA: TGCGCCAGCAGCCGGACACAGGGAGTAGGGGAGACCCAGTACTTC. Its protein product is CASSRTQGVGETQYF. This rearrangement joins TRBV5-1 to TRBJ2-5, with D perhaps TRBD1 (6 bases). Between the trimmed V and J ends, which lost 4 bases and 5 bases, there was a span of 18 bases. This CDR3 comprises 15 residues. Germline assignment: CDR1 SGHRS and CDR2 YFSETQ.

Concerning this clone: The sample carries other DNA sequences with the same CDR3. V usage is TRBV6-2 or TRBV6-3 and J usage is TRBJ2-7; 9 bases align to TRBD2. The CDR3 runs 14 residues. J was trimmed by 3 bases and V by 1 base; bases with no gene match: 1. Germline V gene lookup returns CDR1 MNHEY and CDR2 SVGEGT. Written as DNA, the CDR3 is TGTGCCAGCAGTTACTATAGCGGGAGCTACGAGCAGTACTTC. Its translation is CASSYYSGSYEQYF.

This clone was seen just once. The CDR3: CASSSPGSEAFF. The DNA for the CDR3 is TGTGCCAGCAGTTCTCCGGGGTCTGAAGCTTTCTTT. V gene TRBV6-5 combines with J gene TRBJ1-1; D gene uncertain. The CDR3 is 12 amino acids. From germline, CDR1 is MNHEY and CDR2 SVGAGI. The V gene lost 4 bases and the J gene lost 6 bases, with 9 bases spanning the gap.

CDR3 residues: CASPGLHGDEQFF. Written as DNA, the CDR3 is TGTGCCAGCCCGGGACTCCACGGGGATGAGCAGTTCTTC. V usage is TRBV12-3 or TRBV12-4 and J usage is TRBJ2-1, with D perhaps matching TRBD2 (6 bases). The CDR3 spans 13 residues. Trimming pared 8 bases from V and 8 bases from J, leaving 16 bases between.

The rearrangement uses TRBV28 and TRBJ2-7; 10 nucleotides line up with TRBD1. Trimming took 5 bases from V and 3 from J; bases not matched to a gene: 1. CDR1 is MDHEN, CDR2 SYDVKM, per germline. This CDR3 spans 13 amino acids. CDR3 nucleotides: TGTGCCAGCAGTCGGACAGGGGGCTACGAGCAGTACTTC. Its translation is CASSRTGGYEQYF.

The V and J genes are TRBV11-3 and TRBJ1-5, with D uncertain. V shed 2 bases and J shed 5 bases, with 7 bases lying between them. Per the germline V gene, CDR1 is SGHNT and CDR2 is YENEEA. This CDR3 region has 13 residues. The CDR3 protein is CASSLNGDQPQHF. CDR3 bases: TGTGCCAGCAGCTTAAACGGGGATCAGCCCCAGCATTTT.

The chain carries TRBV28 and TRBJ2-4, with 8 bases that match TRBD1. With V trimmed by 6 bases and J by 7 bases, 8 bases remained unmatched. This CDR3 has 14 amino acids. In germline, CDR1 is MDHEN, CDR2 SYDVKM. CDR3 bases: TGTGCCAGCAGCCTGGACAGGGTTGGTAACATTCAGTACTTC. Its translation: CASSLDRVGNIQYF.

The chain employs TRBV24-1 and TRBJ1-1; D uncertain. From germline, CDR1 is KGHDR and CDR2 SFDVKD. Trimming shortened V by 6 bases and J by 3 bases, and 4 bases separated the two germline ends. The CDR3 sequence is 11 residues long. This chain's CDR3 is CATSRDTEAFF. DNA of the CDR3: TGTGCCACCAGTCGGGACACTGAAGCTTTCTTT.

The chain links TRBV7-9 to TRBJ1-2; D is ambiguous. CDR1 and CDR2 (germline): SEHNR, FQNEAQ (reference sequence). V dropped 2 bases and J dropped 8 bases, with 6 bases sitting between them. CDR3 size: 11 residues. The CDR3 sequence: CASSLSGGYTF. The CDR3 DNA reads as TGTGCCAGCAGCTTAAGCGGAGGCTACACCTTC.

The rearrangement links TRBV19 to TRBJ2-2; the D gene is possibly TRBD2 (5 bases). V shed 0 bases and J shed 3 bases, with 14 bases lying between them. The CDR3 consists of 17 residues. Germline CDR1 and CDR2: LNHDA and SQIVND (reference sequence). The CDR3 region is CASSIDLTRAYTGELFF. The CDR3 DNA sequence: TGTGCCAGTAGTATAGATCTCACGAGGGCATACACCGGGGAGCTGTTTTTT.

The J gene is TRBJ2-1, the V gene TRBV6-4; TRBD2 agrees at 7 bases. Per the germline V gene, CDR1 is MRHNA and CDR2 is SNTAGT. Trimming at V came to 4 bases and at J to 2 bases, leaving 5 bases not matched to a gene. CDR3 size: 15 residues. CDR3 DNA: TGTGCCAGCAGTGTTAGCGGGCCGGCCTACAATGAGCAGTTCTTC. This codes for CASSVSGPAYNEQFF.

This chain connects TRBV5-4 to TRBJ2-1; TRBD2 matches 9 bases. Germline V gene sequence: CDR1 SGHNT, CDR2 YYREEE (reference sequence). The V gene end was trimmed by 5 bases and the J gene end by 12 bases; junction bases not matched to a gene: 24. CDR3 length: 18 residues. CDR3 DNA: TGTGCCAGCAGTTTCGATTTCTTAGCGGGAGCTGGGCAGGGAGGGCAGTTCTTC. Translated, it gives CASSFDFLAGAGQGGQFF.

This clone appeared once. The chain couples TRBV2 to TRBJ2-3; the D gene is possibly TRBD2 (6 bases). The CDR3 runs to 16 residues. Looked up from germline, CDR1 is SNHLY and CDR2 is FYNNEI. Trimming left V 1 base short and J 0 bases short, with 11 bases between. CDR3: CASSEGVAVSTDTQYF. The CDR3 nucleotides are TGTGCCAGCAGTGAAGGGGTAGCGGTTAGCACAGATACGCAGTATTTT.

V is TRBV7-9 and J is TRBJ2-7; 9 bases agree with TRBD2. Trimming cost V 5 bases and J 3 bases; bases outside gene matches: 8. Germline V gene lookup returns CDR1 SEHNR and CDR2 FQNEAQ (reference sequence). CDR3 size: 15 residues. The CDR3 reads CASSLDSGGYYEQYF. In DNA form, the CDR3 reads TGTGCCAGCAGCCTCGATAGCGGGGGCTACTACGAGCAGTACTTC.

This chain connects TRBV18 to TRBJ2-5; D call uncertain. Germline V gene lookup returns CDR1 KGHSH and CDR2 LQKENI. Trimming stripped 6 bases from V and 5 bases from J, with 7 bases between. This CDR3 has 11 amino acids. The CDR3 region has the DNA TGTGCCAGCTCCCCTATGGAGACCCAGTACTTC. It specifies CASSPMETQYF.

This clone was counted between two and nine times. The chain joins TRBV7-2 to TRBJ1-2; 7 nucleotides align to TRBD1. CDR3 length: 14 amino acids. The ends lost 4 bases at V and 6 bases at J; junction bases unmatched: 8. Looked up from germline, CDR1 is SGHTA and CDR2 is FQGNSA. This chain's CDR3 is CASSSRDSLNGYTF. CDR3 DNA: TGTGCCAGCAGCTCCCGGGACAGCCTGAATGGCTACACCTTC.